The 26 T cell receptor beta chains in this list originate from one sample, sequenced in a study of control samples from healthy donors and cancer patients. Generated by immunoSEQ multiplex PCR, the TCRdb table keeps only in-frame clones and is missing some. This sample has some 150,000 clones, with roughly 90% found just once. Material: blood. All receptors come from a man aged 25 to 40 in good health.

The V and J genes are TRBV6-5 and TRBJ1-2, with 7 positions matching TRBD1. Losses at the gene ends were 8 bases for V and 2 bases for J; bases not matched to a gene: 5. The CDR3 sequence is 13 residues long. Germline values: CDR1 MNHEY, CDR2 SVGAGI. The CDR3 nucleotides are TGTGCCAGCTCAGAGGGACAGAACTATGGCTACACCTTC. This sequence encodes CASSEGQNYGYTF.

V gene TRBV4-1 combines with J gene TRBJ2-1; D is unresolved. V was cut by 4 bases and J by 2 bases, with 12 bases left in between. The CDR3 runs to 15 residues. CDR1 and CDR2 (germline): MGHRA, YSYEKL. The CDR3 nucleotides read TGCGCCAGCAGCCCTAGACCAGATACCTACAATGAGCAGTTCTTC. Its translation: CASSPRPDTYNEQFF.

This sequence joins TRBV19 and TRBJ1-5; a weak D match, TRBD1 (5 bases). Germline loops: CDR1 LNHDA, CDR2 SQIVND (reference sequence). V shed 11 bases and J shed 9 bases, with 17 bases lying between them. The CDR3 covers 12 residues. The CDR3 here is CAGGRAEGPQHF. Here the CDR3 DNA reads TGTGCCGGAGGCAGGGCGGAGGGGCCCCAGCATTTT.

In DNA form, the CDR3 reads TGCGCCAGCAGCTCCGGACAGGGTTCCAGAAACACCATATATTTT. Its protein is CASSSGQGSRNTIYF. V usage is TRBV5-1 and J usage is TRBJ1-3, with 8 bases aligning to TRBD1. CDR3 size: 15 residues. V shed 3 bases and J 5 bases; nucleotides not matched to a gene: 7. The germline V gene encodes CDR1 SGHRS and CDR2 YFSETQ.

The chain joins TRBV7-6 to TRBJ2-7; a possible D gene is TRBD2 (5 bases). Per the germline V gene, CDR1 is SGHVS and CDR2 is FNYEAQ. V lost 5 bases and J 0 bases, leaving 11 bases between the germline ends. This CDR3 spans 14 amino acids. The CDR3 region is CASSIDTSSYEQYF. CDR3 DNA sequence: TGTGCCAGCAGCATAGACACTAGCTCCTACGAGCAGTACTTC. Full variable domain (outside the CDR3, taken from reference TRBV7-6 and TRBJ2-7): GAGVSQSPRYKVTKRGQDVALRCDPISGHVSLYWYRQALGQGPEFLTYFNYEAQQDKSGLPNDRFSAERPEGSISTLTIQRTEQRDSAMYRCASSIDTSSYEQYFGPGTRLTVT.

The chain has TRBV27 and TRBJ1-6, with 8 bases matching TRBD1. The length of the CDR3 is 15 residues. Germline V gene lookup returns CDR1 MNHEY and CDR2 SMNVEV (reference sequence). Trimming cost V 3 bases and J 10 bases; bases outside gene matches: 8. The CDR3 protein is CASSLSDRGWSPLHF. The DNA for the CDR3 is TGTGCCAGCAGTTTGTCAGACAGGGGATGGTCACCCCTCCACTTT.

This clone was recorded once. The chain carries TRBV5-6 and TRBJ2-4, with D perhaps TRBD2 (5 bases). The germline V gene has CDR1 SGHDT and CDR2 YYEEEE. Trimming removed 4 bases from V and 0 bases from J, with 14 bases in between. This CDR3 has 16 amino acids. In DNA, the CDR3 is TGTGCCAGCAGCGGCGGTCTAGCACAAGCCAAAAACATTCAGTACTTC. Protein: CASSGGLAQAKNIQYF.

The chain combines TRBV7-2 with TRBJ2-5; TRBD2 matches 8 bases. J was trimmed by 5 bases and V by 8 bases; bases with no gene match: 7. The CDR3 spans 13 residues. In germline, CDR1 is SGHTA, CDR2 FQGNSA. CDR3 bases: TGTGCCAGCGGCGCCTCGGGGGGGGAGACCCAGTACTTC. As protein: CASGASGGETQYF.

The chain employs TRBV7-2 and TRBJ1-5; D gene unclear. The CDR3 consists of 13 residues. In germline, CDR1 is SGHTA, CDR2 FQGNSA. The V end lost 4 bases, the J end lost 4 bases, and 8 bases lay between the germline ends. As DNA, the CDR3 is TGTGCCAGCAGCTACAATCGGAATCAGCCCCAGCATTTT. It yields the protein CASSYNRNQPQHF.

V usage is TRBV3-1 (or the pseudogene TRBV3-2) and J usage is TRBJ2-2; 14 bases agree with TRBD2. The ends lost 0 bases at V and 8 bases at J; junction bases unmatched: 8. The CDR3 is 18 amino acids. CDR1 is LGHDT, CDR2 YNNKEL, per germline (reference sequence). CDR3 in amino acids: CASSQDRGLAGVSGELFF. The DNA of the CDR3 is TGTGCCAGCAGCCAAGATAGGGGACTAGCGGGAGTTTCGGGGGAGCTGTTTTTT.

This clone is a singleton in its sample. The chain couples TRBV25-1 to TRBJ1-2; D is possibly TRBD1 (6 bases). Germline CDR1 reads MGHDK; CDR2 reads SYGVNS. The CDR3 has 13 residues. V lost 6 bases, J lost 4 bases, and 12 bases lay in between. CDR3: CASRPGGSYGYTF. The DNA of the CDR3 is TGTGCCAGCAGGCCCGGGGGCTCCTATGGCTACACCTTC.

J is TRBJ2-3 and V is TRBV19; 7 bases align to TRBD1. CDR3 length: 14 amino acids. CDR1 and CDR2 from the germline V gene are LNHDA and SQIVND (reference sequence). Germline trimming cut 5 bases from V and 6 bases from J; bases unmatched to any gene: 8. CDR3 region: CASSSGQARDTQYF. The DNA of the CDR3 is TGTGCCAGTAGTTCAGGACAGGCCAGGGATACGCAGTATTTT.

The chain carries TRBV19 and TRBJ2-3; tentatively, D is TRBD2 (6 bases). V lost 3 bases and J lost 2, with 12 bases in between. Germline CDR1 reads LNHDA; CDR2 reads SQIVND (reference sequence). The CDR3 loop spans 15 amino acids. In DNA form, the CDR3 reads TGTGCCAGTAGTATGCGCGGGGACCCCACAGATACGCAGTATTTT. Its translation: CASSMRGDPTDTQYF. Drawing the rest from reference TRBV19 and TRBJ2-3, the complete variable domain is DGGITQSPKYLFRKEGQNVTLSCEQNLNHDAMYWYRQDPGQGLRLIYYSQIVNDFQKGDIAEGYSVSREKKESFPLTVTSAQKNPTAFYLCASSMRGDPTDTQYFGPGTRLTVL.

V usage is TRBV7-2 and J usage is TRBJ2-6; 7 bases are a match to TRBD2. The ends lost 1 base at V and 4 bases at J; junction bases unmatched: 1. Germline CDR1 and CDR2: SGHTA and FQGNSA. The CDR3 is 15 amino acids. The CDR3 coding sequence is TGTGCCAGCAGCTTAGTAGCGGGCGGGGCCAACGTCCTGACTTTC. As protein: CASSLVAGGANVLTF.

The gene calls are TRBV7-2 and TRBJ1-1, with 7 bases identical to TRBD1. CDR1 and CDR2 (germline): SGHTA, FQGNSA. The CDR3 is made up of 15 amino acids. The ends lost 6 bases at V and 0 bases at J; junction bases unmatched: 7. The CDR3 sequence is CASSQGGLMNTEAFF. The CDR3 DNA sequence: TGTGCCAGCAGTCAGGGGGGGCTTATGAACACTGAAGCTTTCTTT.

This rearrangement joins TRBV4-3 to TRBJ2-7, with D possibly being TRBD1 (6 bases). Trimming removed 3 bases at V and 4 bases at J, with 13 bases between. The length of the CDR3 is 14 residues. Germline loops: CDR1 LGHNA, CDR2 YSLEER. For the CDR3, the DNA is TGCGCCAGCAGCCACGACGTACAGGGTTACGAGCAGTACTTC. Protein: CASSHDVQGYEQYF.

V is TRBV5-1 and J is TRBJ2-3; D unresolved. The V gene's germline CDR1 is SGHRS and CDR2 YFSETQ. The CDR3 contains 15 residues. V shed 0 bases and J shed 2 bases, with 10 bases lying between them. The CDR3 loop reads CASSLEGPTTDTQYF. The CDR3 nucleotides read TGCGCCAGCAGCTTGGAGGGCCCTACCACAGATACGCAGTATTTT.

The rearrangement joins TRBV5-1 to TRBJ2-1; no clear D. Between the trimmed V and J ends, which lost 0 bases and 0 bases, there was a span of 4 bases. CDR3 length equals 14 residues. Per the germline V gene, CDR1 is SGHRS and CDR2 is YFSETQ. DNA of the CDR3: TGCGCCAGCAGCTTGGGTAACTCCTACAATGAGCAGTTCTTC. Translation gives CASSLGNSYNEQFF.

V usage is TRBV5-1 and J usage is TRBJ2-6; possible D gene TRBD2, 6 bases. The CDR3 consists of 15 residues. V lost 1 base and J 2 bases, leaving 7 bases between the germline ends. Germline V gene sequence: CDR1 SGHRS, CDR2 YFSETQ. The CDR3 here is CASSLTGAGANVLTF. The CDR3 nucleotides are TGCGCCAGCAGCTTGACGGGGGCTGGGGCCAACGTCCTGACTTTC.

The chain has TRBV4-3 and TRBJ2-7; maybe TRBD1 (5 bases). Germline values: CDR1 LGHNA, CDR2 YSLEER. This CDR3 has 14 residues. Trimming took 0 bases from V and 5 from J, leaving 11 bases between them. The CDR3 protein is CASSQDRVTDEQYF. CDR3 in DNA: TGCGCCAGCAGCCAAGACAGGGTAACGGACGAGCAGTACTTC.

The V gene is TRBV11-2, the J gene TRBJ2-2; D may be TRBD2 (6 bases). Germline V lookup: CDR1 SGHAT, CDR2 FQNNGV. CDR3 length equals 15 residues. The V end was cut by 6 bases, the J end by 10 bases, with 21 bases between. CDR3 DNA sequence: TGTGCCAGCAGGGCAGCCGGGACTCGTTCCGAGGAGCTGTTTTTT. Translated: CASRAAGTRSEELFF.

This sequence joins TRBV13 and TRBJ1-1; D unresolved. V shed 1 base and J shed 2 bases, with 8 bases lying between them. There are 14 residues in the CDR3. Germline CDR1 PRHDT, CDR2 FYEKMQ (reference sequence). The CDR3 region has the DNA TGTGCCAGCAGCTTAGACGGTGTTAACACTGAAGCTTTCTTT. Its translation: CASSLDGVNTEAFF.

The rearrangement links TRBV4-2 to TRBJ2-7, with 12 positions matching TRBD1. After removal of 2 bases from V and 5 bases from J, the junction contained 7 bases not matched to a gene. This CDR3 comprises 16 residues. Germline V CDR1 and CDR2: LGHNA, YNFKEQ. CDR3 nucleotides: TGTGCCAGCAGCCAATCTGGGGGGACAGGGGGCGACGAGCAGTACTTC. This gives the protein CASSQSGGTGGDEQYF.

The V and J genes are TRBV5-6 and TRBJ2-7, with D tentatively TRBD2 (6 bases). The germline V and J ends were trimmed by 4 bases and 5 bases, with 13 bases remaining between them. Germline CDR1 is SGHDT and CDR2 is YYEEEE. This CDR3 spans 13 amino acids. The CDR3 reads CASSLGGMNEQYF. The CDR3 region has the DNA TGTGCCAGCAGCCTCGGAGGGATGAACGAGCAGTACTTC.

This chain uses TRBV18 with TRBJ1-1, with a tentative D call TRBD1 (6 bases). V lost 1 base and J lost 3, with 9 bases in between. The germline CDR1 and CDR2 sequences are KGHSH and LQKENI. The CDR3 contains 14 residues. As DNA, the CDR3 is TGTGCCAGCTCACCACAGGGGGGATACACTGAAGCTTTCTTT. It is translated as CASSPQGGYTEAFF.

The CDR3, as DNA: TGTGCCAGCAGCTTGGACCGAGAAGCTTTCTTT. Encoded protein: CASSLDREAFF. The chain employs TRBV5-4 and TRBJ1-1; D unclear. The CDR3 extends over 11 amino acids. The germline gives CDR1 SGHNT, CDR2 YYREEE (reference sequence). V lost 0 bases and J 8 bases, leaving 5 bases between the germline ends.